These 2 T cell receptor beta chains were all obtained from the same sample, sequenced in a study of blood T cell repertoires in COVID-19. Profiled with immunoSEQ multiplex PCR; TCRdb holds only in-frame clones, not every one. The data show about 120,000 clones, with roughly 89% seen just once and under 4.5% held by the top ten. The sample comprised peripheral blood. The receptors originated from a woman aged 55-70 years with COVID-19, enrolled during active disease.

This chain links TRBV9 with TRBJ2-1, with 15 bases lining up with TRBD2. Per the germline V gene, CDR1 is SGDLS and CDR2 is YYNGEE. CDR3 length: 17 amino acids. The trim removed 4 bases at V and 5 bases at J, leaving 7 bases unmatched. CDR3 nucleotides: TGTGCCAGCAGCCTAGGGACTAGCGGGGGGAGGGACAATGAGCAGTTCTTC. Protein: CASSLGTSGGRDNEQFF. The variable domain in full, with the rest retrieved from reference TRBV9 and TRBJ2-1, is DSGVTQTPKHLITATGQRVTLRCSPRSGDLSVYWYQQSLDQGLQFLIQYYNGEERAKGNILERFSAQQFPDLHSELNLSSLELGDSALYFCASSLGTSGGRDNEQFFGPGTRLTVL.

The genes are TRBV7-9 and TRBJ2-7, with 9 bases identical to TRBD1. With V trimmed by 5 bases and J by 6 bases, 8 bases remained unmatched. Germline V gene data show CDR1 as SEHNR and CDR2 as FQNEAQ (reference sequence). The CDR3 is made up of 14 amino acids. CDR3 nucleotide sequence: TGTGCCAGCAGCCGCGGACAGGGGTACGGCGAGCAGTACTTC. Translated, it gives CASSRGQGYGEQYF.